This T cell receptor beta chain was retrieved from a study of shared clonotypes between healthy human individuals. Germline V gives CDR1 SNHLY, CDR2 FYNNEI. The CDR3 is 12 residues long. Trimming took off 3 bases at V and 6 bases at J, with 6 bases between the two ends. Assay used: immunoSEQ multiplex PCR; TCRdb lists only in-frame clones, some missing. The repertoire includes around 530,000 clones, around 78% of them detected once, and 12% sits in the top ten. Sequencing was carried out using PBMCs. The sequence was obtained from a woman between 40 and 55 years old in good health. Some clones in this sample may be carry-over from other donors' samples. The gene calls are TRBV2 and TRBJ2-1; D gene ambiguous. The CDR3 DNA reads TGTGCCAGCAGTGACCGGTTCAATGAGCAGTTCTTC. It is translated as CASSDRFNEQFF.